Listed below are T cell receptor beta chains from one sample, sequenced in a study of blood T cells in healthy people across ages. TCRdb re-derived calls from the 5' RACE reads in MiXCR, one entry per CDR3 protein. The sample lists about 730,000 distinct CDR3 sequences; roughly 43% were seen once. The sequencing input was blood. These receptors all stem from a woman aged 55-70 years in good health. The CDR3 runs from the conserved cysteine through the conserved F or W. The order of the fields is D gene, J gene, V gene, CDR3 protein. The D gene is left open where the match is weak.

NA,TRBJ2-7,TRBV27,CVSSLLAGGYYEQYF
NA,TRBJ2-1,TRBV4-2,CASSQDLRQGGYNEQFF
NA,TRBJ2-3,TRBV2,CASMPAGTSTDTQYF
NA,TRBJ2-5,TRBV28,CASSFPPLQETQYF
TRBD1,TRBJ2-7,TRBV27,CASSFVRDRASEQYF
NA,TRBJ2-7,TRBV5-1,CASSHRDTGAYEQYF
TRBD2,TRBJ2-1,TRBV6-5,CATLRASGPVANEQFF
NA,TRBJ1-4,TRBV5-1,CASSLAGSTNEKLFF
TRBD1,TRBJ2-3,TRBV12-3/TRBV12-4,CASRQGQGAQYF
NA,TRBJ2-7,TRBV7-6,CASSLHTKGWYEQYF
NA,TRBJ2-3,TRBV20-1,CSGEAGVTDTQYF
TRBD1,TRBJ1-2,TRBV12-3/TRBV12-4,CASSLGTGHGYTF
NA,TRBJ2-7,TRBV29-1,CSVGSAAEQYF
TRBD2,TRBJ2-3,TRBV6-4,CASKREDSTDTQYF
NA,TRBJ1-2,TRBV20-1,CSAREGPPNTF
TRBD1,TRBJ2-2,TRBV5-1,CASSLRDSQNTGELFF
NA,TRBJ2-7,TRBV20-1,CSAISPGRSYEQYF
TRBD2,TRBJ2-1,TRBV4-3,CASSQNRGLAQFF
TRBD2,TRBJ2-5,TRBV9,CASSVVLAGFQETQYF